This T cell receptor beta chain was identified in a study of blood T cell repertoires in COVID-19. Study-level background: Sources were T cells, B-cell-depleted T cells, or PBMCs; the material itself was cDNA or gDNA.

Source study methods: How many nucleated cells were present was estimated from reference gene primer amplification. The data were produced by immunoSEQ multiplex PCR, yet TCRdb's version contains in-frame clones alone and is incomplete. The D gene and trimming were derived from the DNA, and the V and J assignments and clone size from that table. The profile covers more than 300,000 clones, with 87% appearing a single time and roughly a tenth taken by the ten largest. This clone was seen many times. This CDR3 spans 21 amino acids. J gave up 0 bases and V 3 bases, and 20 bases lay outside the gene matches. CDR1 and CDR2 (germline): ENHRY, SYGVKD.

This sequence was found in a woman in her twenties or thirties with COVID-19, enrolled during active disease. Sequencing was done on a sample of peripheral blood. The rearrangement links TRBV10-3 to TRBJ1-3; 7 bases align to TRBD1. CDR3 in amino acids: CAISDPTGLRSDFGSGNTIYF. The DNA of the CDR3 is TGTGCCATCAGTGACCCGACAGGGCTAAGGTCCGACTTTGGCTCTGGAAACACCATATATTTT.